The next 5 T cell receptor beta chains were all read from a single sample in a study of shared clonotypes between healthy human individuals. Profiling relied on immunoSEQ multiplex PCR, and the TCRdb table lists in-frame clones only, not all of them. This sample has 300,000 to 350,000 clones, with 70% to 75% found just once. Material: memory CD4+ T cells sorted from blood. Described subset: CD45RA-negative fraction. These receptors all come from a man in his thirties or forties in good health.

In its sample, this clone was seen once. The genes are TRBV5-1 and TRBJ2-3, with 7 bases fitting TRBD1. The CDR3 sequence is 14 residues long. V shed 1 base and J 3 bases; nucleotides not matched to a gene: 2. CDR1 is SGHRS, CDR2 YFSETQ, per germline. The CDR3 protein is CASSLNRGTDTQYF. As DNA, the CDR3 is TGCGCCAGCAGCTTGAACAGGGGAACAGATACGCAGTATTTT.

The sample holds one count of this clone. The chain is built from TRBV5-1 and TRBJ2-5; the D gene is possibly TRBD1 (5 bases). V was cut by 5 bases and J by 14 bases, with 22 bases left in between. CDR3 length equals 13 residues. Per the germline V gene, CDR1 is SGHRS and CDR2 is YFSETQ. As DNA, the CDR3 is TGCGCCAGCAGTATGGCACTCGACAGCCTACGATACTTC. Translating it yields CASSMALDSLRYF.

This clone was observed a few times. V gene TRBV19 combines with J gene TRBJ1-1, with D perhaps TRBD1 (6 bases). CDR3 length: 13 residues. Germline CDR1 LNHDA, CDR2 SQIVND (reference sequence). V lost 7 bases, J lost 2 bases, and 11 bases lay in between. This CDR3 is CASNDRSNTEAFF. Written as DNA, the CDR3 is TGTGCCAGTAATGACAGGAGTAACACTGAAGCTTTCTTT.

The genes are TRBV5-6 and TRBJ1-2; D gene uncertain. V was trimmed by 1 base and J by 8 bases, leaving 9 bases between them. The CDR3 has 12 residues. The germline V gene has CDR1 SGHDT and CDR2 YYEEEE. CDR3: CASSLLRNGYTF. CDR3 nucleotide sequence: TGTGCCAGCAGCTTGCTTAGGAACGGCTACACCTTC. Variable domain in full (rest from reference TRBV5-6 and TRBJ1-2): DAGVTQSPTHLIKTRGQQVTLRCSPKSGHDTVSWYQQALGQGPQFIFQYYEEEERQRGNFPDRFSGHQFPNYSSELNVNALLLGDSALYLCASSLLRNGYTFGSGTRLTVV.

The chain employs TRBV4-1 and TRBJ2-5; unclear D gene. Trimming took 3 bases from V and 5 from J, leaving 10 bases between them. CDR1 and CDR2 (germline): MGHRA, YSYEKL. The CDR3 loop spans 13 amino acids. The CDR3 protein is CASSQAYMETQYF. CDR3 bases: TGCGCCAGCAGCCAGGCCTACATGGAGACCCAGTACTTC.